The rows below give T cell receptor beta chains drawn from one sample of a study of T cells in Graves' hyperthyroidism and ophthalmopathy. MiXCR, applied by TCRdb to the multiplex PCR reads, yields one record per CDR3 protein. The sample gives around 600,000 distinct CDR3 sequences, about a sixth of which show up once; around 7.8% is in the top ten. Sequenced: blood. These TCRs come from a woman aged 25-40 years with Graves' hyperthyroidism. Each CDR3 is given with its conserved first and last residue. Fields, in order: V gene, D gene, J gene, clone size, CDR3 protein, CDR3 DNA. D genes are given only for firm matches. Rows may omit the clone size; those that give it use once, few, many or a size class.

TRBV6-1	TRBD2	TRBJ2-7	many	CASTPGLAGGQTGAYEQYF	TGTGCCAGCACCCCTGGACTAGCGGGAGGGCAGACCGGTGCCTACGAGCAGTACTTC
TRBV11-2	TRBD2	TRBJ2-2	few	CASTRVYGGDTGELFF	TGTGCCAGCACCCGGGTTTACGGGGGGGACACCGGGGAGCTGTTTTTT
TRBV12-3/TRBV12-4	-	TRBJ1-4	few	CASSLAGRFATNEKLFF	TGTGCCAGCAGTTTAGCTGGCAGGTTCGCAACTAATGAAAAACTGTTTTTT
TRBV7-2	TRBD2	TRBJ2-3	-	CASSFGLAGGPDTQYF	TGTGCCAGCAGCTTTGGACTAGCGGGAGGGCCAGATACGCAGTATTTT
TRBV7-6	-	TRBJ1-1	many	CASSRIVGTEAFF	TGTGCCAGCAGCCGGATCGTGGGCACTGAAGCTTTCTTT
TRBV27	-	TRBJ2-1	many	CASSFRGSGYNEQFF	TGTGCCAGCAGTTTCCGTGGGAGCGGGTACAATGAGCAGTTCTTC
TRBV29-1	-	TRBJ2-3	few	CSSGQILDTQYF	TGCAGCTCCGGACAGATTTTAGATACGCAGTATTTT
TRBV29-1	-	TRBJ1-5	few	CSVEDPSGNQPQHF	TGCAGCGTTGAAGACCCGTCGGGCAATCAGCCCCAGCATTTT
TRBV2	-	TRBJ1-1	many	CASSGGQLGLGAFF	TGTGCCAGCAGTGGTGGACAGCTGGGTCTCGGGGCTTTCTTT
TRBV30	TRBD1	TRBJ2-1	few	CAWSDRGDEQFF	TGTGCCTGGAGTGACAGGGGCGATGAGCAGTTCTTC
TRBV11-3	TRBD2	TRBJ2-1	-	CASSLVGLLRGSDEQFF	TGTGCCAGCAGCTTGGTGGGGTTATTGCGCGGGAGCGATGAGCAGTTCTTC
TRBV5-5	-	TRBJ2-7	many	CASSLGRTASYEQYF	TGTGCCAGCAGCTTGGGGCGGACGGCTTCCTACGAGCAGTACTTC
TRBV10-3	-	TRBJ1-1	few	CAIRGDRTEAFF	TGTGCCATCAGGGGCGACAGAACTGAAGCTTTCTTT
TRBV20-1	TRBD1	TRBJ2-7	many	CSARDRAEQYF	TGCAGTGCCAGGGACAGGGCCGAGCAGTACTTC
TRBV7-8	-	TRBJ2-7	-	CASSLRGSTYEQCF	TGTGCCAGCAGCTTACGGGGCAGCACCTACGAGCAGTGCTTC
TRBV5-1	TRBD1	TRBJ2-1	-	CASSPAGQGGNEQFF	TGCGCCAGCAGCCCAGCCGGACAGGGCGGCAATGAGCAGTTCTTC
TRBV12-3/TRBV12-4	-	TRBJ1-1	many	CASRSWSTEAFF	TGTGCCAGCAGGAGCTGGAGCACTGAAGCTTTCTTT
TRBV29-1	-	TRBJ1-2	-	CSAESARGYTF	TGCAGCGCCGAATCGGCTAGGGGCTACACCTTC
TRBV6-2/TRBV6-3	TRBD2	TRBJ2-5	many	CASRTSGKETQYF	TGTGCCAGCCGGACTAGCGGTAAAGAGACCCAGTACTTC
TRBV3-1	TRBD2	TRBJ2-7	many	CASSPVTSGSGYEQYF	TGTGCCAGCAGCCCCGTTACTAGCGGGAGTGGCTACGAGCAGTACTTC
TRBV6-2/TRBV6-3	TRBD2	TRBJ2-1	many	CASSYEAGGTYNEQFF	TGTGCCAGCAGTTACGAGGCGGGAGGCACCTACAATGAGCAGTTCTTC
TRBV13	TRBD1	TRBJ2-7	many	CASSLGHQTGAYEQYF	TGTGCCAGCAGCTTAGGCCATCAGACAGGGGCCTACGAGCAGTACTTC
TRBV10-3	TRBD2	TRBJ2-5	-	CAISSGTSGRETQYF	TGTGCCATCAGTTCCGGGACTAGCGGGAGAGAGACCCAGTACTTC
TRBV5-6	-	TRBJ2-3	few	CASTPSEEDTQYF	TGTGCCAGCACCCCGAGCGAGGAAGATACGCAGTATTTT
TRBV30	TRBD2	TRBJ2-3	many	CAWRPVAGRADTQYF	TGTGCCTGGAGGCCGGTAGCGGGACGGGCAGATACGCAGTATTTT
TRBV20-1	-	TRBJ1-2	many	CSAREARGIASYGYTF	TGCAGTGCTAGAGAAGCAAGGGGGATAGCCTCCTATGGCTACACCTTC
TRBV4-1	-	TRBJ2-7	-	CASSQIVGLEPYEQYF	TGCGCCAGCAGCCAAATCGTCGGACTGGAACCCTACGAGCAGTACTTC
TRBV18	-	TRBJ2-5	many	CASSPYIQGEETQYF	TGTGCCAGCTCACCATACATACAGGGAGAGGAGACCCAGTACTTC
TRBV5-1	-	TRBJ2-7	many	CASNPGLTPTSYEQYF	TGCGCCAGCAACCCCGGACTCACACCGACTTCCTACGAGCAGTACTTC
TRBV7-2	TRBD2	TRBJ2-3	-	CASSARGLAGRTDTQYF	TGTGCCAGCAGCGCCAGAGGACTAGCGGGGCGCACAGATACGCAGTATTTT
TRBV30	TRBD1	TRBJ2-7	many	CAWSAAGQGSYEQYF	TGTGCCTGGAGTGCCGCCGGACAGGGATCTTACGAGCAGTACTTC
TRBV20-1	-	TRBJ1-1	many	CSARDFNTEAFF	TGCAGTGCTAGAGATTTTAACACTGAAGCTTTCTTT
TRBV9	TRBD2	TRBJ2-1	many	CASSATSGSWNEQFF	TGTGCCAGCAGCGCGACTAGCGGGAGTTGGAATGAGCAGTTCTTC
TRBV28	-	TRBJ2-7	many	CASRWTRGSRLYHEQYF	TGTGCCAGCAGGTGGACTAGGGGGTCTAGACTTTACCACGAGCAGTACTTC
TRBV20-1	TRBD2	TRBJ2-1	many	CSASLGLAGGVRNEQFF	TGCAGTGCTAGTCTGGGACTAGCGGGAGGTGTGAGAAATGAGCAGTTCTTC
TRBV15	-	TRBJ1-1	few	CATSRDKGWGVVTEAFF	TGTGCCACCAGCAGAGATAAGGGGTGGGGGGTGGTCACTGAAGCTTTCTTT
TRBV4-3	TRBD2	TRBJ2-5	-	CASSPAGREGLFETQYF	TGCGCCAGCAGCCCTGCCGGGCGGGAGGGCCTATTTGAGACCCAGTACTTC
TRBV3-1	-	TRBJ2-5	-	CASSQDRGWGETQYF	TGTGCCAGCAGCCAAGATCGAGGCTGGGGAGAGACCCAGTACTTC
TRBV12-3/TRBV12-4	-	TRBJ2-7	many	CASSLLADMTYEQYF	TGTGCCAGCAGTTTATTAGCGGACATGACCTACGAGCAGTACTTC
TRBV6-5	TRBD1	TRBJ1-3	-	CASSISGQASGNTIYF	TGTGCCAGCAGTATCTCGGGACAGGCCTCTGGAAACACCATATATTTT
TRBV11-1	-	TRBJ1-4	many	CASSNRGEKLFF	TGTGCCAGCAGCAACCGGGGAGAAAAACTGTTTTTT
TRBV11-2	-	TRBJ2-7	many	CASSLAVGEQYF	TGTGCCAGCAGCTTAGCTGTGGGCGAGCAGTACTTC
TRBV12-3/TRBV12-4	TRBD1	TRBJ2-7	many	CASRPPGTGSAEQYF	TGTGCCAGCAGGCCTCCCGGGACAGGGTCTGCCGAGCAGTACTTC
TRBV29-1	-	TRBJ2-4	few	CSVGAKQGSKNIQYF	TGCAGCGTTGGGGCCAAACAGGGATCCAAAAACATTCAGTACTTC
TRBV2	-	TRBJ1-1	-	CASNIDNTEAFF	TGTGCCAGCAATATCGATAACACTGAAGCTTTCTTT
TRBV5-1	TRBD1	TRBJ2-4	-	CASSPGGTGGPKNIQYF	TGCGCCAGCAGCCCCGGGGGGACAGGGGGTCCCAAAAACATTCAGTACTTC
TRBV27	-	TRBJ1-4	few	CASSLGQTPTNEKLFF	TGTGCCAGCAGTCTGGGGCAGACTCCAACTAATGAAAAACTGTTTTTT
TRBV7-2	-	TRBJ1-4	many	CASSLNPAGSEKLFF	TGTGCCAGCAGCTTAAATCCCGCGGGGAGTGAAAAACTGTTTTTT
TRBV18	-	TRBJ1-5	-	CASSSQGGDNQPQHF	TGTGCCAGCTCATCACAGGGAGGAGACAATCAGCCCCAGCATTTT
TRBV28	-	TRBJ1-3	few	CASSSPGPASGNTIYF	TGTGCCAGCAGTTCCCCGGGCCCGGCCTCTGGAAACACCATATATTTT
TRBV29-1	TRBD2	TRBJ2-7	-	CSVETSGTSYEQYF	TGCAGCGTTGAGACTAGCGGGACTTCTTACGAGCAGTACTTC
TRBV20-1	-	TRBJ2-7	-	CSASNWVVTYEQYF	TGCAGTGCTAGCAATTGGGTAGTAACCTACGAGCAGTACTTC
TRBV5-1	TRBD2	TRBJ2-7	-	CASSLFATVSAGEIYEQYF	TGCGCCAGCAGCTTGTTCGCCACCGTATCGGCGGGAGAAATTTACGAGCAGTACTTC